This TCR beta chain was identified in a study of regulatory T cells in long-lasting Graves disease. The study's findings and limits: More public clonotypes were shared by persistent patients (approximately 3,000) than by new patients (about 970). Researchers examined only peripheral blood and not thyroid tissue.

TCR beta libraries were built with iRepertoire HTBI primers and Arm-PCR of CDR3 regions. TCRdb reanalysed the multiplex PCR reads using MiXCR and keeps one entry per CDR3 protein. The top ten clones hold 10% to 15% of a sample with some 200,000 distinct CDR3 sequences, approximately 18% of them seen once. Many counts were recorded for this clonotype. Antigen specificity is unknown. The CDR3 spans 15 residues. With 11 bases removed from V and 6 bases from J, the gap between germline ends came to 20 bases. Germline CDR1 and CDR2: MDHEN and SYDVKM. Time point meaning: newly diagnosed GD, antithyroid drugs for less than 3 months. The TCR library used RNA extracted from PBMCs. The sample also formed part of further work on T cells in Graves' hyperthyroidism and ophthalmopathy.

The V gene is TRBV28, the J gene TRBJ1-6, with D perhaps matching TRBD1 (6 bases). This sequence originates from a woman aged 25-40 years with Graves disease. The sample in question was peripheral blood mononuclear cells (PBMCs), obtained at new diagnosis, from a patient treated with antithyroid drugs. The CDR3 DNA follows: TGTGCCGGTCAGGGGCCTCTTACGGCTAATTCACCCCTCCACTTT. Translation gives CAGQGPLTANSPLHF. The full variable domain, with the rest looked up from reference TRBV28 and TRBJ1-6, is DVKVTQSSRYLVKRTGEKVFLECVQDMDHENMFWYRQDPGLGLRLIYFSYDVKMKEKGDIPEGYSVSREKKERFSLILESASTNQTSMYLCAGQGPLTANSPLHFGNGTRLTVT.